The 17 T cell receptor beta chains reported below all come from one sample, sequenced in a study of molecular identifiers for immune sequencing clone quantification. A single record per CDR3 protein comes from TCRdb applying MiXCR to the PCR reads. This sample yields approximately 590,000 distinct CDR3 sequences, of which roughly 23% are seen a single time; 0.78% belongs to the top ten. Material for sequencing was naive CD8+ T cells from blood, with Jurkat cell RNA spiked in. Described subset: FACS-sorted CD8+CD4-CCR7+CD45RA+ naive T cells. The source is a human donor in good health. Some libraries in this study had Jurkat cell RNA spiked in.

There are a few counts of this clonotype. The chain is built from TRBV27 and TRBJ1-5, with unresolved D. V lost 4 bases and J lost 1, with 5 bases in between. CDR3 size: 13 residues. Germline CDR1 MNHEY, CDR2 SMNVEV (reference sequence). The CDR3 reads CASSWQSNQPQHF. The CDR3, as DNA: TGTGCCAGCAGTTGGCAAAGCAATCAGCCCCAGCATTTT.

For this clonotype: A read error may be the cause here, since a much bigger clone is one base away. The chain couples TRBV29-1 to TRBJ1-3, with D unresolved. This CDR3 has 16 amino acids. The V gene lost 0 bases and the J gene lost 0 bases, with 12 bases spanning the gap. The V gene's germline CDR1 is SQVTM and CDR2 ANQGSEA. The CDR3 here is CSVEDPSGLSGNTIYF. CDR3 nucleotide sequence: TGCAGCGTTGAAGACCCATCCGGGCTCTCTGGAAACACCATATATTTT.

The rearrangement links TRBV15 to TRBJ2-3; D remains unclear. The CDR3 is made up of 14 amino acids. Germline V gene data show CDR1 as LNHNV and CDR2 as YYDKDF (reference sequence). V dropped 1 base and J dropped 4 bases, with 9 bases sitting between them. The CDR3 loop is CATSRAGDPDTQYF. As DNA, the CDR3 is TGTGCCACCAGCAGAGCTGGGGATCCAGATACGCAGTATTTT.

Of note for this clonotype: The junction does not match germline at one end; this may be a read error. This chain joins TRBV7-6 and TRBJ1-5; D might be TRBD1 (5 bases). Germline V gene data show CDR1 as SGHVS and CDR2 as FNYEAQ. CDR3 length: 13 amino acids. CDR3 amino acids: CASSLGGNQLQHF. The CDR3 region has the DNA TGTGCCAGCAGCTTAGGGGGCAATCAGCTCCAGCATTTT.

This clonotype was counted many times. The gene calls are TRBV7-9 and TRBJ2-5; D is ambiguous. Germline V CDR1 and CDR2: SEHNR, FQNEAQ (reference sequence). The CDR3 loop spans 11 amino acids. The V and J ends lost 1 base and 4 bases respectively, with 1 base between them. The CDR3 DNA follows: TGTGCCAGCAGCTTAGTAGAGACCCAGTACTTC. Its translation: CASSLVETQYF. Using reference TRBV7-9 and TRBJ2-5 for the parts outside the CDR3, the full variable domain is DTGVSQNPRHKITKRGQNVTFRCDPISEHNRLYWYRQTLGQGPEFLTYFQNEAQLEKSRLLSDRFSAERPKGSFSTLEIQRTEQGDSAMYLCASSLVETQYFGPGTRLLVL.

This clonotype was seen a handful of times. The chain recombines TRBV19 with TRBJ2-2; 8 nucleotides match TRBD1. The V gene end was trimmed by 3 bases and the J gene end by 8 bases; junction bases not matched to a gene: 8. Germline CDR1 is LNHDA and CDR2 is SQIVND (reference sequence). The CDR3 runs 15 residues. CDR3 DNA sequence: TGTGCCAGTAGTATTGGTGACAGGGGCATAGGGGAGCTGTTTTTT. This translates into CASSIGDRGIGELFF.

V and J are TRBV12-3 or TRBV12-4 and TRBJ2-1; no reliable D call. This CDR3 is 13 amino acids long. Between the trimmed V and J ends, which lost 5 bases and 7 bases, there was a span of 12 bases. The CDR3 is CASSPDEENEQFF. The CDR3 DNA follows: TGTGCCAGCAGTCCCGACGAGGAGAATGAGCAGTTCTTC.

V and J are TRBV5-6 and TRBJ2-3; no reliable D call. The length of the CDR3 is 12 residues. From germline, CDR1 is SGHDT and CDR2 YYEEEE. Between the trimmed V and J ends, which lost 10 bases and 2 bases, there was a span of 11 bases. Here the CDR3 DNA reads TGTGCCGGCTCTCTCTTCACAGATACGCAGTATTTT. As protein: CAGSLFTDTQYF.

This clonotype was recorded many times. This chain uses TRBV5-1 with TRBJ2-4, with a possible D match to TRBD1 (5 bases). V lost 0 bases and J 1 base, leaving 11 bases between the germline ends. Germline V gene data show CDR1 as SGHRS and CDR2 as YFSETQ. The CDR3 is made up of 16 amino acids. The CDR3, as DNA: TGCGCCAGCAGCTTGGATGGCTACAGGGCCAAAAACATTCAGTACTTC. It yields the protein CASSLDGYRAKNIQYF. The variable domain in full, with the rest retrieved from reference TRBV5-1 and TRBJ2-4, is KAGVTQTPRYLIKTRGQQVTLSCSPISGHRSVSWYQQTPGQGLQFLFEYFSETQRNKGNFPGRFSGRQFSNSRSEMNVSTLELGDSALYLCASSLDGYRAKNIQYFGAGTRLSVL.

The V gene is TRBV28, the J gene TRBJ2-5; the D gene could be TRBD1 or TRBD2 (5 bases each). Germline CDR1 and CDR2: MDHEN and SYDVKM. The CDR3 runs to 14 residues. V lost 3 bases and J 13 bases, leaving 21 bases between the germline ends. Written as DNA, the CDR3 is TGTGCCAGCAGTTTCGTAGGGGAGTGGGAGCCCCCGTACTTC. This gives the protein CASSFVGEWEPPYF.

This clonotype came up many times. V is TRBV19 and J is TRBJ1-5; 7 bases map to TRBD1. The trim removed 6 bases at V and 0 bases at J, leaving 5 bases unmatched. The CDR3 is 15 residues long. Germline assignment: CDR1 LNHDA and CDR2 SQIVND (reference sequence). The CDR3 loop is CASSDRADSNQPQHF. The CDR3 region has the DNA TGTGCCAGTAGCGACAGGGCTGATAGCAATCAGCCCCAGCATTTT. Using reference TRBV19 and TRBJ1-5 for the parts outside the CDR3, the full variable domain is DGGITQSPKYLFRKEGQNVTLSCEQNLNHDAMYWYRQDPGQGLRLIYYSQIVNDFQKGDIAEGYSVSREKKESFPLTVTSAQKNPTAFYLCASSDRADSNQPQHFGDGTRLSIL.

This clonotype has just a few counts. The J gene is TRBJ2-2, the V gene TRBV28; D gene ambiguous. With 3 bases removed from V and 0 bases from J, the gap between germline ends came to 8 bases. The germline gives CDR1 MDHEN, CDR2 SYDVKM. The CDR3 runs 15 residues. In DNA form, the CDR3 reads TGTGCCAGCAGTTTCCTTCAGGCGAACACCGGGGAGCTGTTTTTT. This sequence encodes CASSFLQANTGELFF.

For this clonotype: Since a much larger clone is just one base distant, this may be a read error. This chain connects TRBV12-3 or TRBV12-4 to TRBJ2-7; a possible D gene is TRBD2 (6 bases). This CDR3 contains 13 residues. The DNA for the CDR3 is TGTACCAGCAGCCCGGGAGATACCTACGAGCAGTACTTC. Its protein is CTSSPGDTYEQYF.

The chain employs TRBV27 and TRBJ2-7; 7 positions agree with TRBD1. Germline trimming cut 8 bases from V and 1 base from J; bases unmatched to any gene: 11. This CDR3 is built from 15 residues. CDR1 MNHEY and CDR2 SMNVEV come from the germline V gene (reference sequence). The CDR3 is CASGPGQALSYEQYF. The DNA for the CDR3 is TGTGCCAGCGGACCAGGACAGGCCCTATCCTACGAGCAGTACTTC.

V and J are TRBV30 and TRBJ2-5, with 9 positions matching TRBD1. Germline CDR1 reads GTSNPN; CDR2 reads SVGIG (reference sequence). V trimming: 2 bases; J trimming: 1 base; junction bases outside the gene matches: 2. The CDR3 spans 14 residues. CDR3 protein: CAWSIQGAQETQYF. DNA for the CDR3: TGTGCCTGGAGTATACAGGGGGCCCAAGAGACCCAGTACTTC.

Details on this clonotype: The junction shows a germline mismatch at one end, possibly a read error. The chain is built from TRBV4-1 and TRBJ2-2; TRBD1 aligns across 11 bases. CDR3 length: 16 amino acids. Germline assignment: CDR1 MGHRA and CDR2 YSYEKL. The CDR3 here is CACSPGQGASTGELFF. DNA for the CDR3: TGCGCCTGCAGCCCAGGACAGGGGGCTAGCACCGGGGAGCTGTTTTTT.

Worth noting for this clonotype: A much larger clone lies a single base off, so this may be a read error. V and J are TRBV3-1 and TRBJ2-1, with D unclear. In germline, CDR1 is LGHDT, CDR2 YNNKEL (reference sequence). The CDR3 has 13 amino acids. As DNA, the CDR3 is TGTGCCAGCAGTCGAAGCGTTAAGGGTGAGCAGTGCTTC. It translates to CASSRSVKGEQCF.